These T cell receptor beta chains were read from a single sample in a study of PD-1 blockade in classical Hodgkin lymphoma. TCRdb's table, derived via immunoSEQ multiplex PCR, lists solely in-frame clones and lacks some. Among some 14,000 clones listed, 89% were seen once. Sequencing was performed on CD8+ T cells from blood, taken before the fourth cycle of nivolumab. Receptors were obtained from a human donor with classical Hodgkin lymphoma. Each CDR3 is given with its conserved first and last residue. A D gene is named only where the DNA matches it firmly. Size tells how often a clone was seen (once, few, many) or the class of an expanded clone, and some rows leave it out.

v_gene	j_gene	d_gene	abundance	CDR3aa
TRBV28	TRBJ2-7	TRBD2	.	CASSYGTSGFSSYEQYF
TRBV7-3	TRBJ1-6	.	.	CASSLGENSPLHF
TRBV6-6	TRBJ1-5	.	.	CASSYTSRGDQPQHF
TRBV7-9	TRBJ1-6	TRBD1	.	CASSSDLRDRAYSPLHF
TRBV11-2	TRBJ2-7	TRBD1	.	CASSPEQGESGYEQYF
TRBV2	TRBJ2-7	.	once	CASSEGVGYEQYF
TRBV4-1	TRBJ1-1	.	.	CASSQGLTNTEAFF
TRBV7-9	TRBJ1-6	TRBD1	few	CASSSWDSYSPLHF
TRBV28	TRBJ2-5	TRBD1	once	CASSLNRGHKETQYF
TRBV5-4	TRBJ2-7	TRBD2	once	CASSPSGLAGFYEQYF
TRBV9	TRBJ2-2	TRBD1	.	CASSVVGGQGGDVLTGELFF
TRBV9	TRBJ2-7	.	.	CASSPSRGVTYEQYF
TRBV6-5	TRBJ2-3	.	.	CASSYSEDSGDTQYF
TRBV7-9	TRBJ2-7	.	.	CASSLDPGDISEQYF
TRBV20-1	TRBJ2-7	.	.	CSLGSSYEQYF
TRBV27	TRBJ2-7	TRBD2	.	CASNPSGSRYEQYF
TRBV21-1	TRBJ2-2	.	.	CASSKGTITVGELFF
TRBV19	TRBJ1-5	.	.	CASTGRDVYQPQHF
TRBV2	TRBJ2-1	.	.	CASSASPNPYNEQFF
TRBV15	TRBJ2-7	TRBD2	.	CATSRDVAGNYEQYF
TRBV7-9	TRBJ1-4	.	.	CASSIETDRRKLFF
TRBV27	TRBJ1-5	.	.	CASSGSSNQPQHF
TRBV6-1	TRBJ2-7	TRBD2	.	CASSLHSGPYEQYF
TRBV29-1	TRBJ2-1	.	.	CSVDGEGPQFF
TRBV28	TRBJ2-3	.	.	CASSLKGEEFPHSTDTQYF
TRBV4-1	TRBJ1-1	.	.	CASSPLAGGGEAFF
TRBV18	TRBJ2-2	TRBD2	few	CASSLAGAAAGELFF
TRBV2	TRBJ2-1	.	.	CASSDRVGQFF
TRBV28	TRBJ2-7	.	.	CASSDLDRGRLAGPYEQYF
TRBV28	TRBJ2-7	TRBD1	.	CASSSPGTAPQYF
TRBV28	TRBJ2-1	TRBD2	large	CASSLWASGSSYNEQFF
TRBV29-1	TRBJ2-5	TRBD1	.	CSVWTGGVETQYF
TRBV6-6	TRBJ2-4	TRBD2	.	CASSYVPGGIQYF
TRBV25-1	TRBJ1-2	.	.	CASSVTMTDITDGYTF
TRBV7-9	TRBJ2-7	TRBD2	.	CASSLGGLAGGKEKYF
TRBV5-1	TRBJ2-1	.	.	CASSLGPYNEQFF